These 17 T cell receptor beta chains share one sample of origin, sequenced in a study of T-cell reconstitution after alpha-beta-depleted transplantation in children. During its preparation, the TCRbeta library received unique molecular identifiers. TCRdb itself ran the PCR reads through MiXCR, one entry per CDR3 protein. Among almost 250,000 distinct CDR3 sequences, about 25% were seen once, and the ten largest hold roughly 2.6%. The sequencing here drew on PBMCs, taken before TCRalphabeta/CD19-depleted stem cell transplant. The receptor set was obtained from a girl aged 2-10 years with Fanconi anemia, due to receive a stem cell transplant.

This clonotype was counted many times. The chain employs TRBV20-1 and TRBJ2-7; D is uncertain. Germline-derived CDR1 and CDR2 are DFQATT and SNEGSKA (reference sequence). This CDR3 region has 14 residues. Trimming took 0 bases from V and 4 from J, leaving 13 bases between them. CDR3 bases: TGCAGTGCTAGAGATAGCTCCAGAATTTACGAGCAGTACTTC. It specifies CSARDSSRIYEQYF.

Only a few counts were recorded for this clonotype. V usage is TRBV7-3 and J usage is TRBJ2-2, with D perhaps matching TRBD2 (6 bases). CDR3 size: 16 residues. Trimming removed 5 bases at V and 0 bases at J, with 13 bases between. The germline gives CDR1 SGHTA, CDR2 FQGTGA. CDR3 loop: CASSRGLLANTGELFF. The CDR3 coding sequence is TGTGCCAGCAGCCGGGGACTTCTCGCGAACACCGGGGAGCTGTTTTTT.

This clonotype was seen only a few times. This rearrangement joins TRBV28 to TRBJ1-2; 10 bases fit TRBD1. The V segment lost 7 bases and the J segment 6 bases; nucleotides outside the gene matches: 8. The CDR3 is 14 amino acids. From germline, CDR1 is MDHEN and CDR2 SYDVKM. The CDR3 DNA follows: TGTGCCAGCACCTCAGACAGGGGGCTTCATGGCTACACCTTC. Its translation: CASTSDRGLHGYTF.

This clonotype has at least ten counts. The V call is TRBV18, the J call TRBJ2-7; D unclear. V was cut by 1 base and J by 3 bases, with 7 bases left in between. Germline CDR1 reads KGHSH; CDR2 reads LQKENI. The CDR3 has 13 residues. The CDR3 region is CASSPQGIYEQYF. In nucleotides, the CDR3 is TGTGCCAGCTCACCACAGGGCATCTACGAGCAGTACTTC.

The chain links TRBV20-1 to TRBJ2-7; D is unresolved. V lost 2 bases and J 2 bases, leaving 10 bases between the germline ends. Germline assignment: CDR1 DFQATT and CDR2 SNEGSKA (reference sequence). CDR3 length: 13 amino acids. The CDR3, as DNA: TGCAGTGCTAGACGGCAGGCGGCCTACGAGCAGTACTTC. Amino acids: CSARRQAAYEQYF.

This clonotype was recorded many times. This chain joins TRBV12-3 or TRBV12-4 and TRBJ2-7, with 7 bases lining up with TRBD2. V lost 3 bases, J lost 2 bases, and 4 bases stayed unmatched. The CDR3 is made up of 14 amino acids. CDR3 sequence reads: CASSLAGVTYEQYF. The CDR3 coding sequence is TGTGCCAGCAGTTTGGCGGGGGTGACCTACGAGCAGTACTTC.

The V call is TRBV7-9, the J call TRBJ1-4; D might be TRBD1 (5 bases). The CDR3 has 14 amino acids. Between the trimmed V and J ends, which lost 5 bases and 5 bases, there was a span of 12 bases. Germline values: CDR1 SEHNR, CDR2 FQNEAQ (reference sequence). The CDR3 loop reads CASSGGRGNEKLFF. The CDR3 nucleotides read TGTGCCAGCAGCGGGGGACGGGGGAATGAAAAACTGTTTTTT.

This clonotype was counted only a few times. It may be a read error: a sequence one base away is much more abundant. The chain combines TRBV12-3 or TRBV12-4 with TRBJ1-5, with a possible D match to TRBD1 (6 bases). CDR3 size: 15 residues. In nucleotides, the CDR3 is TGTGCCAGCAGCCCAACAGGGAAACTTAATCAGTCCCAGCATTTT. Protein sequence: CASSPTGKLNQSQHF.

This clonotype was counted at least ten times. The chain carries TRBV7-2 and TRBJ1-3; 9 bases line up with TRBD1. The V segment lost 7 bases and the J segment 2 bases; nucleotides outside the gene matches: 3. The CDR3 contains 14 residues. Germline V lookup: CDR1 SGHTA, CDR2 FQGNSA. For the CDR3, the DNA is TGTGCCAGCAAAGGGACAGGGCCTGGAAACACCATATATTTT. This sequence encodes CASKGTGPGNTIYF.

This clonotype was seen ten or more times. The rearrangement joins TRBV12-3 or TRBV12-4 to TRBJ1-1; TRBD1 is a possible D gene (6 bases). The CDR3 sequence is 13 residues long. Deletions cut 10 bases from V and 1 base from J, with 13 bases between. CDR3 amino acids: CAISLDRNTEAFF. CDR3 sequence (DNA): TGTGCCATCAGCTTGGACAGGAACACTGAAGCTTTCTTT.

The V gene is TRBV5-1, the J gene TRBJ2-1; 11 bases match TRBD2. The CDR3 loop spans 18 amino acids. The J segment lost 0 bases and the V segment lost 4 bases, leaving 9 bases of the junction unmatched. In germline, CDR1 is SGHRS, CDR2 YFSETQ. The CDR3 is CASSLGLAGGFSYNEQFF. The CDR3 DNA follows: TGCGCCAGCAGCCTGGGGCTAGCGGGAGGATTCTCCTACAATGAGCAGTTCTTC.

The V gene is TRBV28, the J gene TRBJ2-7, with D possibly matching TRBD2 (5 bases). The length of the CDR3 is 12 residues. The V end lost 6 bases, the J end lost 1 base, and 7 bases lay between the germline ends. Germline CDR1 and CDR2: MDHEN and SYDVKM. CDR3: CASRTGSYEQYF. CDR3 coding DNA: TGTGCCAGCAGGACGGGGTCCTACGAGCAGTACTTC.

J is TRBJ1-2 and V is TRBV20-1, with unresolved D. CDR3 size: 14 residues. The germline gives CDR1 DFQATT, CDR2 SNEGSKA (reference sequence). The V and J ends lost 1 base and 1 base respectively, with 10 bases between them. The CDR3 is CSARGGPFNYGYTF. The CDR3 region has the DNA TGCAGTGCTAGAGGCGGTCCTTTTAACTATGGCTACACCTTC.

This clonotype has at least ten counts. This rearrangement joins TRBV29-1 to TRBJ1-1; a weak D match, TRBD1 (6 bases). Trimming removed 5 bases at V and 0 bases at J, with 13 bases between. Germline V gene data show CDR1 as SQVTM and CDR2 as ANQGSEA. This CDR3 spans 14 amino acids. DNA for the CDR3: TGCAGCGTTTGGGGGGCCCCGGTGAACACTGAAGCTTTCTTT. It is translated as CSVWGAPVNTEAFF.

The V call is TRBV7-2, the J call TRBJ2-1, with 8 bases aligning to TRBD2. The CDR3 sequence is 15 residues long. CDR1 and CDR2 from the germline V gene are SGHTA and FQGNSA. The V segment lost 6 bases and the J segment 2 bases; nucleotides outside the gene matches: 6. The CDR3 loop reads CASSLSGSTYNEQFF. CDR3 sequence (DNA): TGTGCCAGCAGTCTCAGCGGGAGTACCTACAATGAGCAGTTCTTC. The variable domain in full, with the rest retrieved from reference TRBV7-2 and TRBJ2-1, is GAGVSQSPSNKVTEKGKDVELRCDPISGHTALYWYRQSLGQGLEFLIYFQGNSAPDKSGLPSDRFSAERTGGSVSTLTIQRTQQEDSAVYLCASSLSGSTYNEQFFGPGTRLTVL.

In this sample, this clonotype turned up a few times. V usage is TRBV7-9 and J usage is TRBJ2-7; D might be TRBD2 (5 bases). CDR3 length equals 17 residues. The germline CDR1 and CDR2 sequences are SEHNR and FQNEAQ (reference sequence). The germline V and J ends were trimmed by 2 bases and 3 bases, with 20 bases remaining between them. In nucleotides, the CDR3 is TGTGCCAGCAGCTTATCGGTCAGTGAGGATGCGGGCTACGAGCAGTACTTC. Amino acid sequence: CASSLSVSEDAGYEQYF.

The chain combines TRBV20-1 with TRBJ2-6; D is uncertain. V lost 3 bases to trimming and J lost 2 bases, with 8 bases between them. Germline V lookup: CDR1 DFQATT, CDR2 SNEGSKA (reference sequence). The CDR3 has 14 residues. The CDR3 bases are TGCAGTGCTAGTAATGTGGCTGGGGCCAACGTCCTGACTTTC. Its translation: CSASNVAGANVLTF.